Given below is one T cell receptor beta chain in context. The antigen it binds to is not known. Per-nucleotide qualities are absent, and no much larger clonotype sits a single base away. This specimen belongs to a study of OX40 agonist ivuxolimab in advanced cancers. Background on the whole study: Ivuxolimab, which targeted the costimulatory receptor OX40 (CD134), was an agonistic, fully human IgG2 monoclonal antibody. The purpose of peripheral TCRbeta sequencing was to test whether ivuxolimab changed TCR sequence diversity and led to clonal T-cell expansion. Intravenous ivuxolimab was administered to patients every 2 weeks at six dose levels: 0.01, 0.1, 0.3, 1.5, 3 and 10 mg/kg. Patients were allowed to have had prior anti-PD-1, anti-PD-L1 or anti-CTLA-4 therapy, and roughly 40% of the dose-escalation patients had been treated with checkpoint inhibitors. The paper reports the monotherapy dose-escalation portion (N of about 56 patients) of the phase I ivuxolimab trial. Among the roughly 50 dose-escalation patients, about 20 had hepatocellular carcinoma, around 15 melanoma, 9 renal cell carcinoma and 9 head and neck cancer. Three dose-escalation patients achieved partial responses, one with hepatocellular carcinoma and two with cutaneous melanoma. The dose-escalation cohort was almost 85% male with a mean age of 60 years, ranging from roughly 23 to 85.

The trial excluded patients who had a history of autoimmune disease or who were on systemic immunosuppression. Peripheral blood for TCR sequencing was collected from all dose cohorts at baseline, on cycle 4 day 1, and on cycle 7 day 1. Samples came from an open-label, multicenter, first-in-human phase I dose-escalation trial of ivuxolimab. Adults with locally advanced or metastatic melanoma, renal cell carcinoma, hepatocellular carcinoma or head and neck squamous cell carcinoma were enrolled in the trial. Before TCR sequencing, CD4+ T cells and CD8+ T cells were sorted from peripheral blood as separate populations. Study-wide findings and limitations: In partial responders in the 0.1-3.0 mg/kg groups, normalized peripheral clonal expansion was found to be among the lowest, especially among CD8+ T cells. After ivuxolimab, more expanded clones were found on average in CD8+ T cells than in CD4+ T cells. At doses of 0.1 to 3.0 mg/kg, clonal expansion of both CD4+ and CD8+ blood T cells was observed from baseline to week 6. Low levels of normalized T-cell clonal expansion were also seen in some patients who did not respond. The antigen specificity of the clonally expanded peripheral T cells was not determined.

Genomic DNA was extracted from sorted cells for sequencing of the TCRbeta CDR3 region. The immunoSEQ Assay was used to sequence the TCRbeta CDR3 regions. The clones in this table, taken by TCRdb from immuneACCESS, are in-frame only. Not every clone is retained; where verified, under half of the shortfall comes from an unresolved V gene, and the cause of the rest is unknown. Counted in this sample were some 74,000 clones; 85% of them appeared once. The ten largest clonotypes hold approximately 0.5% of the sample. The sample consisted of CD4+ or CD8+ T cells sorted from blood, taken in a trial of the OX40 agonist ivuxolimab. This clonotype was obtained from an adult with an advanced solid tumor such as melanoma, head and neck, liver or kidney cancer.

The CDR3 region reads CASSLRAGAANEKLFF. In nucleotide form, the sequence is TGTGCCAGCAGCTTAAGAGCGGGGGCGGCTAATGAAAAACTGTTTTTT. This sequence uses TRBV7-9 and TRBJ1-4; TRBD1 is a possible D gene, resting on 6 matching bases. The germline V gene (reference sequence) specifies SEHNR as CDR1 and FQNEAQ as CDR2. From the cysteine up to the phenylalanine, the CDR3 has a length of 16 residues. Of the read, only the CDR3 DNA is kept; its 48 bases are in frame from base 1. The germline ends are 13 bases apart after V is trimmed by 2 bases and J by 3 bases.